The 22 T cell receptor beta chains presented below share a single source sample, sequenced in a study of PD-L1 blockade in urothelial cancer. Sequencing was performed with immunoSEQ multiplex PCR; in TCRdb, only in-frame clones are kept and a portion is missing. The sample carries under 100,000 clones, around 80% recorded once. The starting material was PBMCs, obtained around atezolizumab (anti-PD-L1) treatment. The source of these receptors is a man between 65 and 85 years old with urothelial cancer.

Only a few counts were recorded for this clone. The V gene is TRBV18, the J gene TRBJ1-1, with TRBD1 matching 9 bases. Germline trimming cut 4 bases from V and 1 base from J; bases unmatched to any gene: 4. This CDR3 spans 15 amino acids. Germline CDR1 reads KGHSH; CDR2 reads LQKENI. The CDR3 region has the DNA TGTGCCAGCTCACAAGCGACAGGGGGGAACACTGAAGCTTTCTTT. It translates to CASSQATGGNTEAFF.

The chain carries TRBV7-9 and TRBJ2-1; D might be TRBD2 (6 bases). CDR3 length: 14 amino acids. Trimming removed 5 bases from V and 2 bases from J, with 10 bases in between. CDR1 is SEHNR, CDR2 FQNEAQ, per germline (reference sequence). The CDR3 DNA is TGTGCCAGCAGCCCCCCGGGGGCCTACAATGAGCAGTTCTTC. This codes for CASSPPGAYNEQFF.

The chain couples TRBV5-1 to TRBJ2-1, with a possible D match to TRBD1 (6 bases). Germline CDR1 reads SGHRS; CDR2 reads YFSETQ. V lost 4 bases, J lost 1 base, and 9 bases lay in between. The CDR3 is made up of 14 amino acids. Here the CDR3 reads CASSRQVSYNEQFF. Here the CDR3 DNA reads TGCGCCAGCAGCCGACAGGTTTCCTACAATGAGCAGTTCTTC.

The genes are TRBV27 and TRBJ2-1; no firm D call. V was pared by 0 bases and J by 7 bases, with 10 bases between. The CDR3 is made up of 14 amino acids. Germline CDR1 is MNHEY and CDR2 is SMNVEV (reference sequence). The CDR3 DNA reads TGTGCCAGCAGTTTATCGTCGGCCGGGAATGAGCAGTTCTTC. This sequence encodes CASSLSSAGNEQFF.

The chain couples TRBV2 to TRBJ2-4; TRBD1 is a possible D gene (6 bases). The CDR3 has 16 residues. Trimming left V 5 bases short and J 0 bases short, with 14 bases between. Germline assignment: CDR1 SNHLY and CDR2 FYNNEI. CDR3 coding DNA: TGTGCCAGCAGTCTAGAGGGACAACTAGCCAAAAACATTCAGTACTTC. This translates into CASSLEGQLAKNIQYF.

V is TRBV7-9 and J is TRBJ2-1, with 9 positions matching TRBD2. CDR1 is SEHNR and CDR2 is FQNEAQ in the germline V gene (reference sequence). J was trimmed by 0 bases and V by 6 bases; bases with no gene match: 6. The CDR3 is 16 amino acids. CDR3: CASRPPSGDSYNEQFF. The CDR3 bases are TGTGCCAGCAGACCTCCTAGCGGGGACTCCTACAATGAGCAGTTCTTC.

This clone occurred a few times. The genes are TRBV7-9 and TRBJ2-1; perhaps TRBD1 as D (6 bases). V lost 5 bases to trimming and J lost 4 bases, with 9 bases between them. The germline V gene has CDR1 SEHNR and CDR2 FQNEAQ (reference sequence). This CDR3 spans 13 amino acids. CDR3 sequence reads: CASSDGQYNEQFF. CDR3 in DNA: TGTGCCAGCAGCGACGGACAGTACAATGAGCAGTTCTTC. Using reference TRBV7-9 and TRBJ2-1 for the parts outside the CDR3, the full variable domain is DTGVSQNPRHKITKRGQNVTFRCDPISEHNRLYWYRQTLGQGPEFLTYFQNEAQLEKSRLLSDRFSAERPKGSFSTLEIQRTEQGDSAMYLCASSDGQYNEQFFGPGTRLTVL.

The gene calls are TRBV13 and TRBJ1-5; D may be TRBD1 (5 bases). This CDR3 comprises 14 residues. Germline V gene data show CDR1 as PRHDT and CDR2 as FYEKMQ (reference sequence). The V end was cut by 1 base, the J end by 3 bases, with 7 bases between. CDR3 sequence: CASSLARANQPQHF. CDR3 DNA: TGTGCCAGCAGCTTAGCCAGGGCCAATCAGCCCCAGCATTTT.

The chain combines TRBV19 with TRBJ2-5; D not resolved. Germline loops: CDR1 LNHDA, CDR2 SQIVND (reference sequence). V was clipped by 2 bases and J by 1 base, with 8 bases between them. The CDR3 contains 14 residues. CDR3 DNA: TGTGCCAGTAGTATACACACGTTCCAAGAGACCCAGTACTTC. Its protein is CASSIHTFQETQYF.

This clone appeared a single time. J is TRBJ1-2 and V is TRBV19; D perhaps matches TRBD1 (6 bases). CDR1 is LNHDA and CDR2 is SQIVND in the germline V gene (reference sequence). The germline V and J ends were trimmed by 7 bases and 4 bases, with 10 bases remaining between them. The CDR3 extends over 12 amino acids. DNA of the CDR3: TGTGCCAGTATGGCGGACAGCTATGGCTACACCTTC. Translated, it gives CASMADSYGYTF.

The J gene is TRBJ2-5, the V gene TRBV19; weak D call: TRBD1 (6 bases). This CDR3 region has 12 residues. Germline CDR1 reads LNHDA; CDR2 reads SQIVND (reference sequence). The ends were cut back, 10 bases at V and 2 bases at J, with 11 bases in the middle. In DNA form, the CDR3 reads TGTGCCACCTCGGACAGACAAGAGACCCAGTACTTC. Protein product: CATSDRQETQYF.

The chain combines TRBV7-9 with TRBJ2-5; the match to TRBD1 covers 9 bases. V dropped 5 bases and J dropped 5; count of bases not matched to a gene: 6. Per the germline V gene, CDR1 is SEHNR and CDR2 is FQNEAQ (reference sequence). The CDR3 runs 14 residues. The CDR3 protein is CASSQGTGQETQYF. The CDR3 bases are TGTGCCAGCAGCCAAGGGACAGGGCAGGAGACCCAGTACTTC.

Note on this clone: Other DNA sequences of this sample code for an identical CDR3. The chain recombines TRBV9 with TRBJ2-7; D is uncertain. V lost 0 bases, J lost 2 bases, and 9 bases lay in between. Germline CDR1 reads SGDLS; CDR2 reads YYNGEE. The CDR3 has 14 amino acids. The CDR3 region is CASSVGQGAYEQYF. The CDR3 nucleotides read TGTGCCAGCAGCGTAGGGCAAGGAGCCTACGAGCAGTACTTC.

This chain uses TRBV7-2 with TRBJ1-2; D unresolved. The CDR3 covers 15 residues. Trimming took 3 bases from V and 3 from J, leaving 14 bases between them. CDR1 is SGHTA, CDR2 FQGNSA, per germline. The CDR3 spells CASSLISAVDYGYTF. The CDR3 coding sequence is TGTGCCAGCAGCTTGATATCGGCGGTGGACTATGGCTACACCTTC. Full variable domain (outside the CDR3, taken from reference TRBV7-2 and TRBJ1-2): GAGVSQSPSNKVTEKGKDVELRCDPISGHTALYWYRQSLGQGLEFLIYFQGNSAPDKSGLPSDRFSAERTGGSVSTLTIQRTQQEDSAVYLCASSLISAVDYGYTFGSGTRLTVV.

The rearrangement uses TRBV5-1 and TRBJ2-7; a possible D gene is TRBD2 (6 bases). The CDR3 sequence is 17 residues long. Germline lookup yields CDR1 SGHRS and CDR2 YFSETQ. Trimming removed 1 base from V and 2 bases from J, with 19 bases in between. This chain's CDR3 is CASSLLFSERVAYEQYF. The CDR3 coding sequence is TGCGCCAGCAGCTTGCTTTTTTCTGAGCGGGTGGCCTACGAGCAGTACTTC.

This chain uses TRBV5-4 with TRBJ1-2, with 10 nucleotides matching TRBD1. After removal of 0 bases from V and 5 bases from J, the junction contained 7 bases not matched to a gene. Looked up from germline, CDR1 is SGHNT and CDR2 is YYREEE (reference sequence). This CDR3 spans 16 amino acids. CDR3 sequence reads: CASSLGQGANLYGYTF. Written as DNA, the CDR3 is TGTGCCAGCAGCTTGGGACAGGGGGCTAACCTTTATGGCTACACCTTC.

This clone was detected only once. A junction end diverges from the germline sequence, so it may reflect a read error. The CDR3 nucleotides are TGTGCCAGCGACAGTTTCGGGGGATCGACTGAAGCTTCCTTT. This codes for CASDSFGGSTEASF. The chain joins TRBV2 to TRBJ1-1; perhaps TRBD1 as D (5 bases). The CDR3 is 14 residues long. Germline CDR1 is SNHLY and CDR2 is FYNNEI.

The chain has TRBV5-5 and TRBJ1-1; D is possibly TRBD1 (5 bases). CDR1 SGHKS and CDR2 YYEKEE come from the germline V gene (reference sequence). The CDR3 extends over 13 amino acids. V was clipped by 5 bases and J by 1 base, with 9 bases between them. CDR3 DNA sequence: TGTGCCAGCAGGGAGGGACCGAACACTGAAGCTTTCTTT. Amino acid sequence: CASREGPNTEAFF. Based on the CDR3 plus reference TRBV5-5 and TRBJ1-1, the full variable domain is DAGVTQSPTHLIKTRGQQVTLRCSPISGHKSVSWYQQVLGQGPQFIFQYYEKEERGRGNFPDRFSARQFPNYSSELNVNALLLGDSALYLCASREGPNTEAFFGQGTRLTVV.

This clone was detected only a few times. This chain connects TRBV11-3 to TRBJ2-5; weak D call: TRBD1 (6 bases). Trimming pared 8 bases from V and 1 base from J, leaving 17 bases between. In germline, CDR1 is SGHNT, CDR2 YENEEA. The CDR3 spans 15 residues. CDR3 sequence reads: CASEPGAAPQETQYF. The CDR3 region has the DNA TGTGCCAGCGAACCAGGGGCGGCGCCCCAAGAGACCCAGTACTTC.

CDR3 bases: TGTGCCAGCAGCGTAGCCGCGGGGACTAGCGGGGGGGAGACCCAGTACTTC. This gives the protein CASSVAAGTSGGETQYF. The chain recombines TRBV9 with TRBJ2-5; 15 positions agree with TRBD2. The CDR3 is 17 residues long. V shed 0 bases and J 5 bases; nucleotides not matched to a gene: 5. Germline CDR1 reads SGDLS; CDR2 reads YYNGEE.

V and J are TRBV7-2 and TRBJ1-6; unclear D gene. Per germline, CDR1 SGHTA and CDR2 FQGNSA. V lost 5 bases, J lost 8 bases, and 10 bases lay in between. This CDR3 spans 13 amino acids. The CDR3 protein is CASSPDNDSPLHF. The CDR3, as DNA: TGTGCCAGCAGCCCAGACAACGATTCACCCCTCCACTTT.

This clone was recorded many times. The V and J genes are TRBV25-1 and TRBJ1-2; TRBD1 agrees at 7 bases. CDR3 length equals 14 residues. Trimming cost V 3 bases and J 7 bases; bases outside gene matches: 8. CDR1 MGHDK and CDR2 SYGVNS come from the germline V gene. The CDR3 spells CASSDSDRETGYTF. CDR3 coding DNA: TGTGCCAGCAGTGACAGCGACAGGGAAACTGGCTACACCTTC.